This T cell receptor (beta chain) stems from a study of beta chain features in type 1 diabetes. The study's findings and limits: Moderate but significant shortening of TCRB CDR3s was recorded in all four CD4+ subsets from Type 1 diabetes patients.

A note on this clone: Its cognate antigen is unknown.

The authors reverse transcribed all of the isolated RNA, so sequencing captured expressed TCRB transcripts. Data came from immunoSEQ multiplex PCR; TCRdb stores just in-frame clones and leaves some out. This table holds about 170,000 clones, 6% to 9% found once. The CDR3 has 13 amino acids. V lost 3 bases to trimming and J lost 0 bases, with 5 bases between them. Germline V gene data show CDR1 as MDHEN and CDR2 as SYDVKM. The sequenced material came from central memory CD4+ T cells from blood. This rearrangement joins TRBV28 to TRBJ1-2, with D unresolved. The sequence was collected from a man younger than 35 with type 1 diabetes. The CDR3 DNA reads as TGTGCCAGCAGTTTGCCAGCTAACTATGGCTACACCTTC. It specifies CASSLPANYGYTF.